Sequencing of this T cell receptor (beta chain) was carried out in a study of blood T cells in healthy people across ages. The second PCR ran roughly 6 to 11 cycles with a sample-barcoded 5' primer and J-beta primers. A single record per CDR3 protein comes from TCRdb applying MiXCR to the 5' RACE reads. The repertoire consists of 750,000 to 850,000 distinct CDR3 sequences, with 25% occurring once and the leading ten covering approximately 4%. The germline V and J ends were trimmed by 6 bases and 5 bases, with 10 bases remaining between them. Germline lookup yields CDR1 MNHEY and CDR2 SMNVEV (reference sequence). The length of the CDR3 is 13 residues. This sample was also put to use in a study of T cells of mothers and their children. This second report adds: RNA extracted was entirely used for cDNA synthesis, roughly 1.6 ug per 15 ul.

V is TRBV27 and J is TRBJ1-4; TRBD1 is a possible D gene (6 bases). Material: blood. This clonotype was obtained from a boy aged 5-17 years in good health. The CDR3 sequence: CASRGGLNEKLFF. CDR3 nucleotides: TGTGCCAGCAGGGGGGGGCTGAATGAAAAACTGTTTTTT. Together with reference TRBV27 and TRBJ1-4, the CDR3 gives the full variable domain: EAQVTQNPRYLITVTGKKLTVTCSQNMNHEYMSWYRQDPGLGLRQIYYSMNVEVTDKGDVPEGYKVSRKEKRNFPLILESPSPNQTSLYFCASRGGLNEKLFFGSGTQLSVL.